A single sample is the source of the 6 T cell receptor beta chains below, sequenced in a study of cytomegalovirus exposure and HLA in healthy donors. Data came from immunoSEQ multiplex PCR; TCRdb stores just in-frame clones and leaves some out. Of some 120,000 clones listed, 70% to 90% are singletons. Sequencing was performed on PBMCs. The receptors shown here come from a woman between 25 and 40 years old in good health and CMV-seronegative.

This clone was seen a few times. This rearrangement joins TRBV7-9 to TRBJ1-3; D call uncertain. Germline V CDR1 and CDR2: SEHNR, FQNEAQ (reference sequence). Deletions cut 3 bases from V and 3 bases from J, with 3 bases between. This CDR3 has 12 amino acids. DNA for the CDR3: TGTGCCAGCAGCTTTCTTGGAAACACCATATATTTT. Protein: CASSFLGNTIYF.

This rearrangement joins TRBV27 to TRBJ2-1, with 7 positions matching TRBD2. The CDR3 runs 15 residues. Germline CDR1 and CDR2: MNHEY and SMNVEV (reference sequence). V shed 1 base and J 7 bases; nucleotides not matched to a gene: 7. The CDR3 is CASSLFARGGNEQFF. As DNA, the CDR3 is TGTGCCAGCAGTTTATTCGCGCGGGGAGGGAATGAGCAGTTCTTC.

The V and J genes are TRBV11-3 and TRBJ2-7; D is possibly TRBD1 (6 bases). The CDR3 contains 15 residues. The V end lost 1 base, the J end lost 6 bases, and 16 bases lay between the germline ends. Germline V gene sequence: CDR1 SGHNT, CDR2 YENEEA. The CDR3 DNA is TGTGCCAGCAGCTTAGCCGGGCAGGGGTGGGGCGAGCAGTACTTC. This sequence encodes CASSLAGQGWGEQYF.

This clone showed up just once. The rearrangement uses TRBV2 and TRBJ2-6, with TRBD1 matching over 11 bases. Trimming cost V 6 bases and J 0 bases; bases outside gene matches: 4. The CDR3 has 17 amino acids. Germline V gene sequence: CDR1 SNHLY, CDR2 FYNNEI. The CDR3 spells CASRSGQGVSGANVLTF. The DNA of the CDR3 is TGTGCCAGCAGATCGGGACAGGGGGTCTCTGGGGCCAACGTCCTGACTTTC.

The V call is TRBV2, the J call TRBJ2-5; the D is unclear. CDR3 length: 12 residues. V gave up 10 bases and J gave up 1 base, with 10 bases separating them. CDR1 is SNHLY and CDR2 is FYNNEI in the germline V gene. The CDR3, as DNA: TGTGCCATTGATCGCGGCCAAGAGACCCAGTACTTC. Protein product: CAIDRGQETQYF.

This chain joins TRBV9 and TRBJ2-7, with 9 bases that match TRBD1. The germline V gene has CDR1 SGDLS and CDR2 YYNGEE. V lost 4 bases and J lost 6; bases outside the gene matches: 5. CDR3 size: 13 residues. CDR3 in DNA: TGTGCCAGCAGCCCTGGGACAGGGTTCGAGCAGTACTTC. Translated, it gives CASSPGTGFEQYF.